A selection of T cell receptor beta chains follows, all from one sample in a study of graft-versus-host responses after intestinal transplantation. Assay: immunoSEQ multiplex PCR; the TCRdb copy retains only in-frame clones and omits some. The sample includes about 92,000 clones, around 83% seen only once; the top ten take about a sixth. Their antigens are not known. The sample was unstimulated CD8+ T cells sorted from spleen or lymph node cells, taken before intestinal transplant. The receptors were sampled from a human donor who received an intestinal transplant. Both conserved end residues are part of each CDR3. A D gene is named only where the DNA matches it firmly. Clone size is given for some rows only: seen once, a few or many times, or a class if the clone is expanded.

D,size,V,J,DNA,CDR3
NA,NA,TRBV5-4,TRBJ2-2,TGTGCCAGCAGCCACAGGGCCGGGGAGCTGTTTTTT,CASSHRAGELFF
NA,NA,TRBV11-3,TRBJ2-2,TGTGCCAGCAGCGTTACACTCGCCGGGGAGCTGTTTTTT,CASSVTLAGELFF
TRBD2,NA,TRBV28,TRBJ2-1,TGTGCCAGCAGTTCCCCGGTTAGCGGGCAGTACTACAATGAGCAGTTCTTC,CASSSPVSGQYYNEQFF
TRBD2,NA,TRBV11-2,TRBJ2-7,TGTGCCAGCAGCTTAGGGACTAGCGGGACCAGCTCCTATGAGCAGTACTTC,CASSLGTSGTSSYEQYF
NA,NA,TRBV6-1,TRBJ1-2,TGTGCCAGCAGTGAAGCGCTAGGGTGGGGTCCTGGCTACACCTTC,CASSEALGWGPGYTF
TRBD2,few,TRBV6-6,TRBJ2-2,TGTGCCAGCAGTAGGGGAGGGAGTGGGGACGGGGGGGAGCTGTTTTTT,CASSRGGSGDGGELFF
TRBD2,NA,TRBV27,TRBJ2-7,TGTGCCAGCAGTTTAGATAGCGGGGGCACCTACGAGCAGTACTTC,CASSLDSGGTYEQYF
TRBD1,NA,TRBV19,TRBJ1-2,TGTGCCAGTACCCGACAGGGGGGATACTATGGCTACACCTTC,CASTRQGGYYGYTF
NA,NA,TRBV25-1,TRBJ1-2,TGTGCCAGCAGCGAAGGTGGGGAGGGACGTCCTAACTATGGCTACACCTTC,CASSEGGEGRPNYGYTF
TRBD1,NA,TRBV5-1,TRBJ2-7,TGCGCCAGCAGCTTCAATCCATCCACAGGGGAGAGTCGCTACGAGCAGTACTTC,CASSFNPSTGESRYEQYF
TRBD2,once,TRBV7-8,TRBJ2-1,TGTGCCAGCAGCTTAGAACCCCTAGCGGCAGACGATGAGCAGTTCTTC,CASSLEPLAADDEQFF
TRBD2,once,TRBV11-2,TRBJ2-1,TGTGCCAGCAGCTTAGCTAGAGTGATAGCGGGGGGCGACAATGAGCAGTTCTTC,CASSLARVIAGGDNEQFF
NA,NA,TRBV10-1,TRBJ2-3,TGCGCCAGCAGTATGGACACGGGGCCCACAGATACGCAGTATTTT,CASSMDTGPTDTQYF
NA,NA,TRBV7-9,TRBJ1-1,TGTGCCAGCAGCTTAAAAGGGACCCCGGTGGAGGCTTTCTTT,CASSLKGTPVEAFF
NA,few,TRBV27,TRBJ1-1,TGTGCCAGCAGTCCCTGGGGGAGGGACACTGAAGCTTTCTTT,CASSPWGRDTEAFF
TRBD1,few,TRBV2,TRBJ2-5,TGTGCCAGCAGTGACCCCCTACAGGGGGCTAGGGAGACCCAGTACTTC,CASSDPLQGARETQYF
NA,NA,TRBV13,TRBJ1-1,TGTGCCAGCAGCTTAGTGGGGTATGAAGCTTTCTTT,CASSLVGYEAFF
TRBD1,NA,TRBV28,TRBJ1-4,TGTGCCAGCAGTTTGGGGGGGACAGGGGTTGAAAAACTGTTTTTT,CASSLGGTGVEKLFF
NA,few,TRBV5-4,TRBJ2-3,TGTGCCAGCAGCTTGGGGCTAGGGGACACAGATACGCAGTATTTT,CASSLGLGDTDTQYF
NA,NA,TRBV30,TRBJ2-7,TGTGCCACCCACACGGGCTACGAGCAGTACTTC,CATHTGYEQYF
TRBD1,NA,TRBV13,TRBJ1-1,TGTGCCAGCAGCTTAGCTACAGGGGGCACTGAAGCTTTCTTT,CASSLATGGTEAFF
NA,NA,TRBV30,TRBJ2-1,TGTGCCTCCCACCGGCGGGATGAGCAGTTCTTC,CASHRRDEQFF
NA,NA,TRBV21-1,TRBJ2-3,TGTGCCAGCAGCAAAACTAGCACAGATACGCAGTATTTT,CASSKTSTDTQYF
NA,once,TRBV11-2,TRBJ2-1,TGTGCCAGTGGATCGGGGGGCAACTCCTACAATGAGCAGTTCTTC,CASGSGGNSYNEQFF
NA,once,TRBV19,TRBJ2-5,TGTGCCAGTAGTATTGTCCTAGCGCAAGAGACCCAGTACTTC,CASSIVLAQETQYF
TRBD2,few,TRBV27,TRBJ2-7,TGTGCCAGCAGTTTGGGGGGGAGGTACGAGCAGTACTTC,CASSLGGRYEQYF
NA,NA,TRBV15,TRBJ1-1,TGTGCCACCAGCAGAGAGAGGGAATGGGCTGAAGCTTTCTTT,CATSREREWAEAFF